Following are 21 T cell receptor beta chains from one sample sequenced in a study of T-cell memory formation after mild COVID-19. Each CDR3 protein gets one entry after TCRdb re-called the 5' RACE reads with MiXCR. The sample records under 250,000 distinct CDR3 sequences, more than 8% being singletons. Sequencing input: PBMCs or a T cell subset sorted from them (not recorded which). The receptors stem from a young man who had mild COVID-19 (a few samples of this study predate the infection). Cell type and time point are not known.

About this clonotype: A much larger clone sits a single nucleotide away, making a read error possible. The CDR3 is CASSLGGFSYNEHFF. The DNA of the CDR3 is TGCGCCAGCAGCTTGGGGGGTTTCTCCTACAATGAGCATTTCTTC. This chain links TRBV5-1 with TRBJ2-1; D remains unclear. This CDR3 is built from 15 residues. Germline CDR1 SGHRS, CDR2 YFSETQ.

The rearrangement links TRBV20-1 to TRBJ2-2; TRBD2 matches 10 bases. The CDR3 consists of 14 residues. The germline V gene encodes CDR1 DFQATT and CDR2 SNEGSKA (reference sequence). The J segment lost 6 bases and the V segment lost 6 bases, leaving 7 bases of the junction unmatched. CDR3: CSAVGTSGAGELFF. The DNA for the CDR3 is TGCAGTGCAGTAGGAACTAGCGGGGCCGGGGAGCTGTTTTTT.

There are many counts of this clonotype. As DNA, the CDR3 is TGCGCCAGCAGCTTGCAGGGAGGCACTGAAGCTTTCTTT. Translated, it gives CASSLQGGTEAFF. The V gene is TRBV5-1, the J gene TRBJ1-1, with a weak D call TRBD1 (5 bases). The V end lost 1 base, the J end lost 4 bases, and 8 bases lay between the germline ends. Per the germline V gene, CDR1 is SGHRS and CDR2 is YFSETQ. The CDR3 totals 13 residues.

The chain has TRBV5-1 and TRBJ2-5; D is ambiguous. Germline values: CDR1 SGHRS, CDR2 YFSETQ. The length of the CDR3 is 12 residues. Trimming left V 0 bases short and J 5 bases short, with 5 bases between. For the CDR3, the DNA is TGCGCCAGCAGCTTGGAGATCGAGACCCAGTACTTC. Amino acids: CASSLEIETQYF.

This clonotype was counted a few times. This chain links TRBV7-2 with TRBJ1-2; 8 nucleotides line up with TRBD1. V lost 6 bases to trimming and J lost 3 bases; unmatched junction nucleotides: 9. The germline V gene has CDR1 SGHTA and CDR2 FQGNSA. This CDR3 is built from 15 residues. CDR3 sequence (DNA): TGTGCCAGCAGTCGTCATCAGGGGGCGGACTATGGCTACACCTTC. Translating it yields CASSRHQGADYGYTF.

The V call is TRBV7-3, the J call TRBJ2-2; D is tentatively TRBD1 or TRBD2 (5 bases each). The V gene lost 8 bases and the J gene lost 6 bases, with 16 bases spanning the gap. The CDR3 is 14 amino acids. Germline V gene sequence: CDR1 SGHTA, CDR2 FQGTGA. CDR3 sequence reads: CASSGLRGPGELFF. CDR3 in DNA: TGTGCCAGCTCCGGGCTCCGGGGACCCGGGGAGCTGTTTTTT.

This clonotype was detected many times. The chain links TRBV7-9 to TRBJ2-5; no clear D. The CDR3 contains 12 residues. Trimming removed 0 bases from V and 7 bases from J, with 6 bases in between. Germline CDR1 and CDR2: SEHNR and FQNEAQ (reference sequence). CDR3 protein: CASSLALATQYF. CDR3 coding DNA: TGTGCCAGCAGCTTAGCGCTTGCGACCCAGTACTTC.

The CDR3: CASSQVVTSTDTQYF. The CDR3 DNA is TGCGCCAGCAGCCAAGTCGTCACAAGCACAGATACGCAGTATTTT. The rearrangement uses TRBV4-3 and TRBJ2-3; D is unresolved. The germline V and J ends were trimmed by 1 base and 0 bases, with 8 bases remaining between them. The CDR3 spans 15 residues. Per the germline V gene, CDR1 is LGHNA and CDR2 is YSLEER.

The rearrangement joins TRBV2 to TRBJ1-1; 10 bases fit TRBD1. The V and J ends lost 4 bases and 1 base, in that order; junction bases with no gene match: 3. CDR1 and CDR2 from the germline V gene are SNHLY and FYNNEI. The length of the CDR3 is 15 residues. The CDR3 region is CASSGTGGTNTEAFF. CDR3 bases: TGTGCCAGCAGTGGGACAGGGGGTACGAACACTGAAGCTTTCTTT.

This clonotype was seen at least ten times. The CDR3 DNA follows: TGCGCCAGCAGCTTACAGGGGTTCTCCTACGAGCAGTACTTC. Translation gives CASSLQGFSYEQYF. The chain uses TRBV5-1 and TRBJ2-7; TRBD1 matches at 7 bases. This CDR3 comprises 14 residues. V gave up 2 bases and J gave up 0 bases; unmatched junction bases: 2. CDR1 SGHRS and CDR2 YFSETQ come from the germline V gene.

This clonotype came up a few times. This chain joins TRBV4-1 and TRBJ2-3; TRBD2 matches at 10 bases. The CDR3 contains 20 residues. CDR1 is MGHRA and CDR2 is YSYEKL in the germline V gene. The ends lost 3 bases at V and 5 bases at J; junction bases unmatched: 20. CDR3 region: CASSHWDTLKSTSGVDTQYF. CDR3 DNA sequence: TGCGCCAGCAGCCATTGGGACACCCTAAAATCCACTAGCGGGGTAGATACGCAGTATTTT.

The chain couples TRBV24-1 to TRBJ2-3; D perhaps matches TRBD1 (6 bases). The CDR3 extends over 13 amino acids. Germline loops: CDR1 KGHDR, CDR2 SFDVKD. V was pared by 6 bases and J by 6 bases, with 12 bases between. The CDR3 DNA is TGTGCCACCAGTTCACAGGGCGGCGATACGCAGTATTTT. Residues: CATSSQGGDTQYF.

This clonotype was counted between two and nine times. A junction boundary mismatches the germline segment, possibly from a read error. The chain carries TRBV5-6 and TRBJ1-1, with 7 bases lining up with TRBD1. Looked up from germline, CDR1 is SGHDT and CDR2 is YYEEEE. The CDR3 is made up of 14 amino acids. CDR3 DNA sequence: TGTGCCAGCAGTAAAACAGGGGTTGTTCTCTTCGGAATCTTT. Translated, it gives CASSKTGVVLFGIF.

J is TRBJ1-1 and V is TRBV27; TRBD1 might be the D (5 bases). V lost 4 bases and J 6 bases, leaving 12 bases between the germline ends. Germline V gene data show CDR1 as MNHEY and CDR2 as SMNVEV (reference sequence). The CDR3 is made up of 13 amino acids. The CDR3: CASSSGTLPEAFF. CDR3 DNA: TGTGCCAGCAGTTCCGGGACCCTACCTGAAGCTTTCTTT.

The chain couples TRBV20-1 to TRBJ2-2, with TRBD1 matching 11 bases. The length of the CDR3 is 17 residues. CDR1 and CDR2 (germline): DFQATT, SNEGSKA (reference sequence). The V and J ends lost 3 bases and 5 bases, in that order; junction bases with no gene match: 11. Written as DNA, the CDR3 is TGCAGTGCTAGGGATCGTCGGACAGGGGGCGCGACCGGGGAGCTGTTTTTT. Its translation is CSARDRRTGGATGELFF.

V and J are TRBV7-2 and TRBJ1-4, with D unresolved. Trimming removed 2 bases at V and 3 bases at J, with 16 bases between. Germline V gives CDR1 SGHTA, CDR2 FQGNSA. The CDR3 loop spans 17 amino acids. The CDR3 coding sequence is TGTGCCAGCAGCTTAATGTCGCCCGGCGGGTCTAATGAAAAACTGTTTTTT. Translated: CASSLMSPGGSNEKLFF.

This clonotype came up many times. This CDR3 is CSVARGSNQPQHF. For the CDR3, the DNA is TGCAGCGTGGCCAGGGGTAGCAATCAGCCCCAGCATTTT. This chain links TRBV29-1 with TRBJ1-5, with D perhaps TRBD1 (6 bases). Germline CDR1 is SQVTM and CDR2 is ANQGSEA. This CDR3 is built from 13 residues. V lost 6 bases to trimming and J lost 0 bases, with 9 bases between them.

This clonotype has a handful of counts. The V and J genes are TRBV24-1 and TRBJ1-5, with 7 bases lining up with TRBD1. Germline CDR1 and CDR2: KGHDR and SFDVKD. Unmatched junction bases numbered 20, after V lost 4 bases and J lost 0 bases. The CDR3 is 21 residues long. CDR3 nucleotides: TGTGCCACCAGTGAACCCTGGACAGGCCACTGCAATCTCTATAGCAATCAGCCCCAGCATTTT. Protein sequence: CATSEPWTGHCNLYSNQPQHF.

This clonotype was recorded at least ten times. The CDR3 region is CASSYNYEQYF. The CDR3 nucleotides read TGTGCCAGCAGTTACAACTACGAGCAGTACTTC. The V gene is TRBV6-2 or TRBV6-3, the J gene TRBJ2-7; D unclear. Deletions cut 2 bases from V and 3 bases from J, with 2 bases between. There are 11 residues in the CDR3. The germline gives CDR1 MNHEY, CDR2 SVGEGT.

This clonotype was counted between two and nine times. The CDR3, as DNA: TGCGCCAGCAGCTTCCGGGCGCCGGGCACTGAAGCTTTCTTT. Translating gives CASSFRAPGTEAFF. V is TRBV5-1 and J is TRBJ1-1; D is ambiguous. The CDR3 is 14 residues long. CDR1 is SGHRS, CDR2 YFSETQ, per germline. Trimming took off 2 bases at V and 4 bases at J, with 12 bases between the two ends.

The chain links TRBV27 to TRBJ1-6, with 7 nucleotides matching TRBD1. Germline trimming cut 5 bases from V and 0 bases from J; bases unmatched to any gene: 19. This CDR3 has 21 amino acids. The germline gives CDR1 MNHEY, CDR2 SMNVEV (reference sequence). Here the CDR3 DNA reads TGTGCCAGCAGTCTGAAACTAGTTGGACAGGTGTTAAGCTCCTATAATTCACCCCTCCACTTT. It translates to CASSLKLVGQVLSSYNSPLHF.